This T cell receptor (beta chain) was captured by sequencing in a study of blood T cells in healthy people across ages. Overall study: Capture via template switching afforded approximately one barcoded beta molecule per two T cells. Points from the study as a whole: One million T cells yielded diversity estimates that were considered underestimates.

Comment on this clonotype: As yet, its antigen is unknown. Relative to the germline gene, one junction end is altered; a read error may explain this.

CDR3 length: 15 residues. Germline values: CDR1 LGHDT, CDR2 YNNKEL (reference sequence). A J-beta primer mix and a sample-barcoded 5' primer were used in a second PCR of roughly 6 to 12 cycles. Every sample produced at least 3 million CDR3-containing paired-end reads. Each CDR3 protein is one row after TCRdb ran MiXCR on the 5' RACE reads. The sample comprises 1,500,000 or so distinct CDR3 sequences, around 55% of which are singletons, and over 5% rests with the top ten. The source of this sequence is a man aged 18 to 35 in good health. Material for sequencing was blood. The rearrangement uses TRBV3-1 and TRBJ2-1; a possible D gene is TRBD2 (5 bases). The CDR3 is CASSQDRLAYSEQFF. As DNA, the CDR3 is TGTGCCAGCAGCCAAGATCGGTTAGCGTACAGTGAGCAGTTCTTC.